Listed below are T cell receptor beta chains from one sample, sequenced in a study of Ad26.COV2.S vaccination and SARS-CoV-2 variants. Profiling relied on immunoSEQ multiplex PCR, and the TCRdb table lists in-frame clones only, not all of them. The sample lists some 480,000 clones, around 88% occurring once. The sequencing used peripheral blood, collected in a trial of Ad26.COV2.S vaccine versus placebo. The receptor source for this set is a person between 18 and 60 years old who received the Ad26.COV2.S COVID-19 vaccine or a placebo. The conserved cysteine and the conserved F or W are not part of the CDR3 here. The D gene is left open where the match is weak.

ASSLVSTDTQY | TRBJ2-3 | TRBV5-1 | NA
ASSGGPGETQY | TRBJ2-5 | TRBV28 | NA
ASSSQGSNYGYT | TRBJ1-2 | TRBV5-4 | NA
ASSPRRASTDTQY | TRBJ2-3 | TRBV2 | NA
ASSLGGTGSYQPQH | TRBJ1-5 | TRBV5-6 | NA
ASSQDFGRDYGYT | TRBJ1-2 | TRBV4-3 | NA
ASSDPDRVNTEAF | TRBJ1-1 | TRBV7-9 | TRBD1
ASSRDSAGGYSPLH | TRBJ1-6 | TRBV4-3 | NA
ASSLTGGRGEQF | TRBJ2-1 | TRBV28 | TRBD1
SVARDLNEQF | TRBJ2-1 | TRBV29-1 | NA
ASSLNPGNGYT | TRBJ1-2 | TRBV7-3 | NA
ASSLTGGGVIEKLF | TRBJ1-4 | TRBV7-3 | TRBD1
ASSVEANHYEQF | TRBJ2-1 | TRBV9 | NA
ASSVGIGTGGEEQY | TRBJ2-7 | TRBV9 | TRBD1
ASSRQPVENGYT | TRBJ1-2 | TRBV19 | NA
ASSVQDLNNQPQH | TRBJ1-5 | TRBV7-8 | NA
ASSLEGTQY | TRBJ2-5 | TRBV12-3/TRBV12-4 | NA
ASSLRAGTETYNEQF | TRBJ2-1 | TRBV27 | NA
ASSPRANTEAF | TRBJ1-1 | TRBV12-3/TRBV12-4 | NA
ASSLRAGGRETQY | TRBJ2-5 | TRBV3-1/TRBV3-2 | TRBD2
ASSQLWGTGNTIY | TRBJ1-3 | TRBV4-1 | NA
ASKEGLYEQY | TRBJ2-7 | TRBV6-5 | NA
ASTAAGGSYEQY | TRBJ2-7 | TRBV19 | NA
ASNLNIVGTYSYEQY | TRBJ2-7 | TRBV7-9 | NA